This T cell receptor (beta chain) was captured in a study of blood T cell repertoires in COVID-19. The table lists this clone with a few counts. Donors in Cohort 3 counted as recovered after two negative PCRs, clearance, or symptom resolution. In the authors' methods: Researchers report that nucleated cell counts were estimated from reference gene primer amplification. The method was immunoSEQ multiplex PCR; TCRdb's version includes in-frame clones alone and lacks a portion of them. Clone size and the V and J calls come from that table; the DNA yielded D and trimming. The sample has about 430,000 clones, 85% to 90% seen once. Trimming shortened V by 4 bases and J by 0 bases, and 12 bases separated the two germline ends. Germline-derived CDR1 and CDR2 are SGHDN and FVKESK. This CDR3 comprises 16 residues.

The clonotype comes from a man aged 25 to 40 who had recovered from COVID-19. Sequences were obtained from PBMCs or T cells enriched from blood (not recorded which). The genes are TRBV14 and TRBJ2-2; D is unclear. CDR3 in amino acids: CASSRLAAPNTGELFF. DNA for the CDR3: TGTGCCAGCAGCCGTCTCGCGGCTCCGAACACCGGGGAGCTGTTTTTT. Complete variable domain (other parts from reference TRBV14 and TRBJ2-2): EAGVTQFPSHSVIEKGQTVTLRCDPISGHDNLYWYRRVMGKEIKFLLHFVKESKQDESGMPNNRFLAERTGGTYSTLKVQPAELEDSGVYFCASSRLAAPNTGELFFGEGSRLTVL.